The 30 T cell receptor beta chains given below trace back to one sample, sequenced in a study of human T cells and chemical hapten exposure. MiXCR, run by TCRdb on the RACE reads, gives a single entry per CDR3 protein. The sample yields 50,000 to 75,000 distinct CDR3 sequences, approximately 10% seen once. The time point: patch test 3, about 24 weeks after DPC sensitization. Stated treatment: therapeutic diphenylcyclopropenone sensitization with weekly scalp DPC. The sample here was whole blood, taken in connection with sensitization to the hapten diphenylcyclopropenone (DPC). Source of these receptors: a woman between 25 and 40 years old with alopecia areata. Some clones in this sample may be carry-over from other donors' samples.

V gene TRBV18 combines with J gene TRBJ1-2, with D possibly TRBD1 on 6 matching bases. V shed 3 bases and J shed 4 bases, with 12 bases lying between them. In germline, CDR1 is KGHSH, CDR2 LQKENI. This CDR3 region has 14 residues. The CDR3 reads CASSPSRTAYGYTF. In DNA form, the CDR3 reads TGTGCCAGCTCACCTTCTAGGACAGCCTATGGCTACACCTTC.

This clonotype has just a few counts. The chain joins TRBV24-1 to TRBJ1-5, with 11 nucleotides matching TRBD1. In germline, CDR1 is KGHDR, CDR2 SFDVKD. There are 15 residues in the CDR3. J gave up 5 bases and V 4 bases, and 3 bases lay outside the gene matches. CDR3 sequence reads: CATSDGQGADQPQHF. In DNA form, the CDR3 reads TGTGCCACCAGTGACGGACAGGGGGCCGATCAGCCCCAGCATTTT.

The chain couples TRBV28 to TRBJ1-2, with D possibly being TRBD1 (5 bases). V lost 2 bases, J lost 3 bases, and 13 bases lay in between. The CDR3 sequence is 15 residues long. Germline assignment: CDR1 MDHEN and CDR2 SYDVKM. CDR3 protein: CASSLIVPGDYGYTF. The CDR3 bases are TGTGCCAGCAGTTTAATCGTTCCGGGGGACTATGGCTACACCTTC.

The chain has TRBV7-3 and TRBJ2-2, with 8 bases that match TRBD2. Germline V lookup: CDR1 SGHTA, CDR2 FQGTGA. The CDR3 totals 17 residues. J was trimmed by 4 bases and V by 5 bases; bases with no gene match: 12. This CDR3 reads CASSINSGGPGTGELFF. CDR3 sequence (DNA): TGTGCCAGCAGCATCAACAGCGGGGGACCCGGCACCGGGGAGCTGTTTTTT. The full variable domain, in which reference TRBV7-3 and TRBJ2-2 provide the parts outside the CDR3, is GAGVSQTPSNKVTEKGKYVELRCDPISGHTALYWYRQSLGQGPEFLIYFQGTGAADDSGLPNDRFFAVRPEGSVSTLKIQRTERGDSAVYLCASSINSGGPGTGELFFGEGSRLTVL.

This chain joins TRBV10-3 and TRBJ2-1; the D is unclear. The CDR3 sequence is 11 residues long. Germline V gives CDR1 ENHRY, CDR2 SYGVKD. Deletions cut 1 base from V and 9 bases from J, with 4 bases between. The CDR3 DNA reads as TGTGCCATCAGTGAGTTGCTTGAGCAGTTCTTC. Translating it yields CAISELLEQFF.

The sample holds many counts of this clonotype. The chain combines TRBV12-3 or TRBV12-4 with TRBJ1-1; no definite D call. Trimming shortened V by 2 bases and J by 4 bases, and 8 bases separated the two germline ends. This CDR3 comprises 13 residues. CDR3 sequence: CASSLWASTEAFF. The CDR3 nucleotides are TGTGCCAGCAGTTTATGGGCCAGCACTGAAGCTTTCTTT.

The CDR3 loop reads CASRVDSPGELFF. The CDR3 region has the DNA TGTGCCAGCAGGGTGGACAGTCCCGGGGAGCTGTTTTTT. This chain connects TRBV6-2 or TRBV6-3 to TRBJ2-2, with D tentatively TRBD1 (6 bases). Per the germline V gene, CDR1 is MNHEY and CDR2 is SVGEGT. With 6 bases removed from V and 6 bases from J, the gap between germline ends came to 11 bases. CDR3 length: 13 residues.

This clonotype was picked up a small number of times. This rearrangement joins TRBV20-1 to TRBJ1-1, with a possible D match to TRBD1 (6 bases). The length of the CDR3 is 13 residues. Germline CDR1 is DFQATT and CDR2 is SNEGSKA (reference sequence). Trimming pared 6 bases from V and 2 bases from J, leaving 13 bases between. CDR3 amino acids: CSARGRGNTEAFF. DNA for the CDR3: TGCAGTGCAAGGGGCAGGGGAAACACTGAAGCTTTCTTT.

V usage is TRBV2 and J usage is TRBJ2-3, with 7 bases aligning to TRBD2. The V gene end was trimmed by 9 bases and the J gene end by 2 bases; junction bases not matched to a gene: 8. The CDR3 spans 14 residues. CDR1 is SNHLY and CDR2 is FYNNEI in the germline V gene. The CDR3 sequence is CASSRLADTDTQYF. In nucleotides, the CDR3 is TGTGCCAGTTCTCGGCTAGCGGACACAGATACGCAGTATTTT.

The V gene is TRBV7-2, the J gene TRBJ2-3; 7 bases match TRBD2. The CDR3 has 15 amino acids. CDR1 and CDR2 (germline): SGHTA, FQGNSA. V was clipped by 2 bases and J by 2 bases; unmatched bases: 4. CDR3 bases: TGTGCCAGCAGCTTATGGGGGGGACCCACAGATACGCAGTATTTT. Its translation: CASSLWGGPTDTQYF.

This clonotype has just a few counts. The chain uses TRBV3-1 and TRBJ1-2; 7 bases line up with TRBD1. Germline CDR1 LGHDT, CDR2 YNNKEL (reference sequence). The CDR3 covers 14 residues. Trimming removed 1 base from V and 4 bases from J; junction bases left unmatched: 3. In DNA, the CDR3 is TGTGCCAGCAGCCAAGGTAGGACAGGCTATGGCTACACCTTC. Translating it yields CASSQGRTGYGYTF.

The V call is TRBV11-1, the J call TRBJ1-2; 8 bases match TRBD1. Trimming took 4 bases from V and 2 from J; bases not matched to a gene: 6. Germline CDR1 SGHAT, CDR2 FQDESV (reference sequence). This CDR3 region has 15 residues. CDR3 residues: CASSSGTGLNYGYTF. The CDR3 nucleotides read TGTGCCAGCAGCTCCGGGACAGGACTAAACTATGGCTACACCTTC.

This clonotype was observed at least ten times. The genes are TRBV5-5 and TRBJ1-5; D perhaps matches TRBD1 (5 bases). The CDR3 consists of 18 residues. The V gene lost 0 bases and the J gene lost 0 bases, with 16 bases spanning the gap. Per the germline V gene, CDR1 is SGHKS and CDR2 is YYEKEE (reference sequence). The CDR3 region has the DNA TGTGCCAGCAGCTTGGAACGAGGAGGGGCTTTTAGCAATCAGCCCCAGCATTTT. It yields the protein CASSLERGGAFSNQPQHF.

The genes are TRBV29-1 and TRBJ1-2; D is uncertain. V lost 6 bases and J lost 7, with 15 bases in between. Germline lookup yields CDR1 SQVTM and CDR2 ANQGSEA. This CDR3 is 12 amino acids long. The CDR3 sequence: CSVLWRAAGYTF. DNA of the CDR3: TGCAGCGTCCTTTGGAGGGCGGCTGGCTACACCTTC. Combining the CDR3 with reference TRBV29-1 and TRBJ1-2 gives the whole variable domain SAVISQKPSRDICQRGTSLTIQCQVDSQVTMMFWYRQQPGQSLTLIATANQGSEATYESGFVIDKFPISRPNLTFSTLTVSNMSPEDSSIYLCSVLWRAAGYTFGSGTRLTVV.

This clonotype was seen only a few times. The chain recombines TRBV14 with TRBJ2-1, with D unresolved. The CDR3 extends over 14 amino acids. V lost 7 bases and J lost 2, with 12 bases in between. The germline gives CDR1 SGHDN, CDR2 FVKESK. DNA for the CDR3: TGTGCCAGCACGACGGATTCTACCTACAATGAGCAGTTCTTC. This sequence encodes CASTTDSTYNEQFF.

This clonotype was picked up a small number of times. The chain recombines TRBV12-3 or TRBV12-4 with TRBJ2-5, with 8 bases lining up with TRBD2. After removal of 5 bases from V and 4 bases from J, the junction contained 3 bases not matched to a gene. CDR3 length equals 13 residues. Here the CDR3 reads CASSRTSPETQYF. As DNA, the CDR3 is TGTGCCAGCAGTCGGACTAGCCCAGAGACCCAGTACTTC.

This rearrangement joins TRBV20-1 to TRBJ2-5; TRBD2 might be the D (5 bases). The CDR3 loop spans 15 amino acids. CDR1 and CDR2 from the germline V gene are DFQATT and SNEGSKA (reference sequence). Trimming stripped 3 bases from V and 3 bases from J, with 17 bases between. CDR3 nucleotide sequence: TGCAGTGCTAGTGACTATTCCCGGACGGAAGAGACCCAGTACTTC. Translated, it gives CSASDYSRTEETQYF.

V usage is TRBV4-3 and J usage is TRBJ2-7; TRBD2 agrees at 9 bases. Per the germline V gene, CDR1 is LGHNA and CDR2 is YSLEER. The CDR3 is 16 residues long. V was pared by 0 bases and J by 2 bases, with 5 bases of the junction left unmatched. As DNA, the CDR3 is TGCGCCAGCAGCCAAGATTTCGCTAGCGGGGCCTACGAGCAGTACTTC. It specifies CASSQDFASGAYEQYF.

This clonotype was seen repeatedly, ten times or more. V and J are TRBV3-1 and TRBJ2-7; D is unclear. The CDR3 is 13 amino acids. The V gene's germline CDR1 is LGHDT and CDR2 YNNKEL (reference sequence). Trimming took off 7 bases at V and 2 bases at J, with 12 bases between the two ends. CDR3 sequence: CASTPGRTYEQYF. The CDR3 DNA reads TGTGCCAGCACCCCCGGCAGGACCTACGAGCAGTACTTC.

CDR3 coding DNA: TGTGCCAGCAGCTCCACGAGGACAGAAAGGGAAAAACTGTTTTTT. Protein: CASSSTRTEREKLFF. The V and J genes are TRBV12-3 or TRBV12-4 and TRBJ1-4; tentatively, D is TRBD1 (6 bases). The ends were cut back, 6 bases at V and 8 bases at J, with 19 bases in the middle. CDR3 length: 15 residues.

This clonotype was seen more than once but under ten times. V gene TRBV11-2 combines with J gene TRBJ2-1, with a possible D match to TRBD2 (6 bases). The V end lost 10 bases, the J end lost 6 bases, and 16 bases lay between the germline ends. The germline V gene encodes CDR1 SGHAT and CDR2 FQNNGV. The CDR3 extends over 13 amino acids. The CDR3 reads CAIGGLFGNEQFF. DNA of the CDR3: TGTGCCATCGGAGGGCTGTTTGGCAATGAGCAGTTCTTC.

This clonotype showed up just a few times. This CDR3 is CAWSGVDVAPLHF. CDR3 nucleotide sequence: TGTGCCTGGAGTGGAGTGGACGTGGCACCCCTCCACTTT. The chain links TRBV30 to TRBJ1-6, with no clear D. CDR3 length: 13 amino acids. Trimming shortened V by 1 base and J by 11 bases, and 12 bases separated the two germline ends. From germline, CDR1 is GTSNPN and CDR2 SVGIG (reference sequence). Full variable domain (rest looked up from reference TRBV30 and TRBJ1-6): SQTIHQWPATLVQPVGSPLSLECTVEGTSNPNLYWYRQAAGRGLQLLFYSVGIGQISSEVPQNLSASRPQDRQFILSSKKLLLSDSGFYLCAWSGVDVAPLHFGNGTRLTVT.

The gene calls are TRBV2 and TRBJ2-1, with D unclear. Trimming cost V 3 bases and J 6 bases, with 3 bases left between them. Germline V gene sequence: CDR1 SNHLY, CDR2 FYNNEI. This CDR3 is 11 amino acids long. For the CDR3, the DNA is TGTGCCAGCAGTGAGTCCAATGAGCAGTTCTTC. Translated: CASSESNEQFF.

The chain combines TRBV18 with TRBJ2-1, with 9 positions matching TRBD2. The CDR3 length is 15 residues. The J segment lost 7 bases and the V segment lost 2 bases, leaving 6 bases of the junction unmatched. Germline V lookup: CDR1 KGHSH, CDR2 LQKENI. The chain's CDR3 is CASSPVAGDKNEQFF. The CDR3, as DNA: TGTGCCAGCTCACCAGTAGCGGGAGACAAGAATGAGCAGTTCTTC.

In this sample, this clonotype turned up many times. The gene calls are TRBV5-1 and TRBJ2-3; perhaps TRBD1 as D (6 bases). V was trimmed by 2 bases and J by 4 bases, leaving 8 bases between them. There are 13 residues in the CDR3. Germline CDR1 reads SGHRS; CDR2 reads YFSETQ. The CDR3 sequence is CASSFGQSDTQYF. In DNA, the CDR3 is TGCGCCAGCAGCTTCGGACAGTCAGATACGCAGTATTTT.

This clonotype came up a few times. The chain uses TRBV5-1 and TRBJ1-1, with 8 bases lining up with TRBD1. Looked up from germline, CDR1 is SGHRS and CDR2 is YFSETQ. The CDR3 covers 15 residues. V lost 0 bases, J lost 5 bases, and 6 bases stayed unmatched. CDR3 nucleotides: TGCGCCAGCAGCTTGGCCGGACAGGGACTTACTGAAGCTTTCTTT. The encoded protein is CASSLAGQGLTEAFF.

The rearrangement uses TRBV2 and TRBJ2-3, with 10 bases that match TRBD2. Trimming took 6 bases from V and 3 from J; bases not matched to a gene: 9. CDR3 size: 16 residues. Germline lookup yields CDR1 SNHLY and CDR2 FYNNEI. CDR3 bases: TGTGCCAGCAGACTAGCGGGGCGCCGAGAAACAGATACGCAGTATTTT. Its protein product is CASRLAGRRETDTQYF.

The chain is built from TRBV20-1 and TRBJ1-2; D call uncertain. The germline gives CDR1 DFQATT, CDR2 SNEGSKA (reference sequence). The V end lost 3 bases, the J end lost 0 bases, and 11 bases lay between the germline ends. The CDR3 is 14 residues long. The CDR3: CSASFTGTNYGYTF. The DNA of the CDR3 is TGCAGTGCTAGCTTTACCGGGACTAACTATGGCTACACCTTC.

The chain combines TRBV5-4 with TRBJ2-3, with D maybe TRBD2 (5 bases). V was clipped by 5 bases and J by 2 bases, with 15 bases between them. The V gene's germline CDR1 is SGHNT and CDR2 YYREEE (reference sequence). The CDR3 is made up of 15 amino acids. The CDR3 nucleotides are TGTGCCAGCAGTCCCCGAGAGGGAACCACAGATACGCAGTATTTT. This codes for CASSPREGTTDTQYF.

The chain recombines TRBV11-2 with TRBJ1-2; 8 bases align to TRBD1. CDR3 length: 18 residues. After removal of 0 bases from V and 4 bases from J, the junction contained 13 bases not matched to a gene. The germline CDR1 and CDR2 sequences are SGHAT and FQNNGV. CDR3 residues: CASSLDRFSRQGTYGYTF. The DNA of the CDR3 is TGTGCCAGCAGCTTAGATCGGTTTTCGAGACAGGGGACCTATGGCTACACCTTC. The full variable domain, in which reference TRBV11-2 and TRBJ1-2 provide the parts outside the CDR3, is EAGVAQSPRYKIIEKRQSVAFWCNPISGHATLYWYQQILGQGPKLLIQFQNNGVVDDSQLPKDRFSAERLKGVDSTLKIQPAKLEDSAVYLCASSLDRFSRQGTYGYTFGSGTRLTVV.